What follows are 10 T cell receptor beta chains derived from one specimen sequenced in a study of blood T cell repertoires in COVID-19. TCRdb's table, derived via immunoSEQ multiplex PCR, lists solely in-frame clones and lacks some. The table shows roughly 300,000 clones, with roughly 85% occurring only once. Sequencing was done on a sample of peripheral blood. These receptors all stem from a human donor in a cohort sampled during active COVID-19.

CDR3 in DNA: TGCAGTGCATACATGAACACTGAAGCTTTCTTT. Encoded protein: CSAYMNTEAFF. The chain couples TRBV20-1 to TRBJ1-1; D not certain. Germline assignment: CDR1 DFQATT and CDR2 SNEGSKA (reference sequence). The CDR3 runs 11 residues. Trimming stripped 6 bases from V and 0 bases from J, with 5 bases between.

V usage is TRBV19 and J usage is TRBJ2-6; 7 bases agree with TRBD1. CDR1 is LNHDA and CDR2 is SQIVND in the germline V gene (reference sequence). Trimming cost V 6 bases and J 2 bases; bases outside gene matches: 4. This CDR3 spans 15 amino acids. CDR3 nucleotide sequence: TGTGCCAGTAGCGACAGGGCAGCTGGGGCCAACGTCCTGACTTTC. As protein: CASSDRAAGANVLTF.

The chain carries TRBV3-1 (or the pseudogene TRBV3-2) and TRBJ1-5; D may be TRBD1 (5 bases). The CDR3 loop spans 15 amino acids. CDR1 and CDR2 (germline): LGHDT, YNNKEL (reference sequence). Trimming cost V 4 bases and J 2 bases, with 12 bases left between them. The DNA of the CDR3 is TGTGCCAGCAGCCCCCACGCCAGGGGCAATCAGCCCCAGCATTTT. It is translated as CASSPHARGNQPQHF.

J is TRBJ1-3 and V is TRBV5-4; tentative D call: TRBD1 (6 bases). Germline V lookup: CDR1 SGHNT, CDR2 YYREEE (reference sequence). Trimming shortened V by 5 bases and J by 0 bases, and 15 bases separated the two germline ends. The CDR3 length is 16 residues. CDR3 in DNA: TGTGCCAGCAGTTCCGGGACACCTACCTCTGGAAACACCATATATTTT. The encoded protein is CASSSGTPTSGNTIYF.

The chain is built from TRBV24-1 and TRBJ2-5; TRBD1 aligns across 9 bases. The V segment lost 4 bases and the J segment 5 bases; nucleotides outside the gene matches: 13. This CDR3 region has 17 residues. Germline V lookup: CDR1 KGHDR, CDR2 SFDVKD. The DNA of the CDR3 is TGTGCCACCAGTGACAGCGGGACAGGGCCCCGGGGGGAGACCCAGTACTTC. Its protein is CATSDSGTGPRGETQYF.

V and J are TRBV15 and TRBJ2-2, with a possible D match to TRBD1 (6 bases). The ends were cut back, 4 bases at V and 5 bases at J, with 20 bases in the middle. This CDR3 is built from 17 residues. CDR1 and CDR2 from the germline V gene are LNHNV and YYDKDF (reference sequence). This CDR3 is CATSKGGWLDWTGELFF. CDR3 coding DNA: TGTGCCACCAGCAAAGGGGGTTGGTTGGATTGGACCGGGGAGCTGTTTTTT.

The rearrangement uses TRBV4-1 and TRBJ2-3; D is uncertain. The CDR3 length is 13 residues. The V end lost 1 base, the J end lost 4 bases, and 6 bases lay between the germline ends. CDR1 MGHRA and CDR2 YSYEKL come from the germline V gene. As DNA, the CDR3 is TGCGCCAGCAGCCAAGTCTCCTCAGATACGCAGTATTTT. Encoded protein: CASSQVSSDTQYF.

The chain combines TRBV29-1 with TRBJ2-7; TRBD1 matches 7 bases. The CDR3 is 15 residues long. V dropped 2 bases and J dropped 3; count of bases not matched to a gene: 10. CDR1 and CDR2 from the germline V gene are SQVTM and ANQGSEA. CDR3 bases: TGCAGCGTTGAAAAGACAGGGACAAACCTCTACGAGCAGTACTTC. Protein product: CSVEKTGTNLYEQYF.

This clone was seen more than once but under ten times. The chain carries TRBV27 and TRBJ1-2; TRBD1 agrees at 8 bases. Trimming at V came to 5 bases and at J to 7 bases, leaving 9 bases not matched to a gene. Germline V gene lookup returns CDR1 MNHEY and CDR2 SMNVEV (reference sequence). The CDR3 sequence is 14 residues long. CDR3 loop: CASSRTGPTGGYTF. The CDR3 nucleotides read TGTGCCAGCAGTCGGACAGGGCCAACCGGTGGCTACACCTTC.

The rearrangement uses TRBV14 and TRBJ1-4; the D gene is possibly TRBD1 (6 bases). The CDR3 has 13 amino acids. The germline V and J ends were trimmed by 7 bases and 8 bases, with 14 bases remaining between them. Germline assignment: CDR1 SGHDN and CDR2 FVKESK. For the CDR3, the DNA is TGTGCCAGCAACCGGGACATAACGGAAAAACTGTTTTTT. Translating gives CASNRDITEKLFF.